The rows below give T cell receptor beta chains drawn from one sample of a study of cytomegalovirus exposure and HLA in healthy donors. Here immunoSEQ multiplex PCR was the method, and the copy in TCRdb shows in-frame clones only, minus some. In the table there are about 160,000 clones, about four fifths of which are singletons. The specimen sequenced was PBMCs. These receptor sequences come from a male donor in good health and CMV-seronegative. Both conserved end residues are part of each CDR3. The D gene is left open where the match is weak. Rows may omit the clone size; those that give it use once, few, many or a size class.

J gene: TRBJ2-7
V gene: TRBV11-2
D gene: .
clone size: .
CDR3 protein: CASSVYISYEQYF
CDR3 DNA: TGTGCCAGCAGCGTGTATATCTCCTACGAGCAGTACTTC

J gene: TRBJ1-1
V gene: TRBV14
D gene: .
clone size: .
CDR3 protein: CASSLELGYTEAFF
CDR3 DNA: TGTGCCAGCAGCCTTGAACTCGGGTACACTGAAGCTTTCTTT

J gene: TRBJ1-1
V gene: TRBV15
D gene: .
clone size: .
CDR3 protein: CATSRDKGGSTEAFF
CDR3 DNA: TGTGCCACCAGCAGAGATAAGGGAGGAAGCACTGAAGCTTTCTTT

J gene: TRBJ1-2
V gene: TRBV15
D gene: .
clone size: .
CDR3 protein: CATSTTGNGYTF
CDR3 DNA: TGTGCCACCAGCACAACAGGGAATGGCTACACCTTC

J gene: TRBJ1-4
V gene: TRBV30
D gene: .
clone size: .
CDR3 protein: CAWSADTYEKLFF
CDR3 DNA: TGTGCCTGGAGTGCGGACACCTATGAAAAACTGTTTTTT

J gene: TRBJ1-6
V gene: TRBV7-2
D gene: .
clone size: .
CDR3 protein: CASSLARGSPLHF
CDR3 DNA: TGTGCCAGCAGCTTAGCCAGGGGTTCACCCCTCCACTTT

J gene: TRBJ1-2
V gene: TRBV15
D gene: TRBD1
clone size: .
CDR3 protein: CATSRAGTGGNYGYTF
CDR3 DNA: TGTGCCACCAGCAGAGCAGGGACAGGGGGAAACTATGGCTACACCTTC

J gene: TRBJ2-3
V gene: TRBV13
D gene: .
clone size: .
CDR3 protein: CASSLSTENTQYF
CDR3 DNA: TGTGCCAGCAGCTTATCTACAGAGAATACGCAGTATTTT

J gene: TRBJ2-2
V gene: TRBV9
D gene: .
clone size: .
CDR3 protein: CASSINTGELFF
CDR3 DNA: TGTGCCAGCAGCATAAACACCGGGGAGCTGTTTTTT

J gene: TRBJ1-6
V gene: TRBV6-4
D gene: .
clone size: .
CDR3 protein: CASSDGQLGSPLHF
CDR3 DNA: TGTGCCAGCAGTGACGGGCAGCTCGGTTCACCCCTCCACTTT

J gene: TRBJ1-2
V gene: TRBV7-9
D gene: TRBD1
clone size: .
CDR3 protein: CASSSRLPGQENGYTF
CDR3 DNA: TGTGCCAGCAGCTCACGACTCCCGGGACAGGAGAATGGCTACACCTTC

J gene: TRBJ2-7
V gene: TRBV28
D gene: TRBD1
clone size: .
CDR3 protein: CASSSAGTGGYEQYF
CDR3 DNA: TGTGCCAGCAGTTCAGCCGGGACAGGGGGCTACGAGCAGTACTTC

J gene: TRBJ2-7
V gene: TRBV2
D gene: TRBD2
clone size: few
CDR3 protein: CASHRGRKEREGGDEQYF
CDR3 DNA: TGTGCCAGCCACAGGGGGAGGAAAGAGCGGGAGGGCGGCGACGAGCAGTACTTC

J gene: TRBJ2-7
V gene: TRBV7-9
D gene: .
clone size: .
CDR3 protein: CASRGPSYEQYF
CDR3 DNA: TGTGCCAGCAGGGGGCCATCCTACGAGCAGTACTTC

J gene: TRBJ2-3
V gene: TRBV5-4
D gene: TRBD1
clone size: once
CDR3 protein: CASSWGGQGSDTQYF
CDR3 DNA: TGTGCCAGCAGCTGGGGGGGACAGGGATCAGATACGCAGTATTTT

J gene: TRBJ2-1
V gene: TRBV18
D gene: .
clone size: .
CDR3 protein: CASSPVNNEQFF
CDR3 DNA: TGTGCCAGCTCACCAGTTAACAATGAGCAGTTCTTC

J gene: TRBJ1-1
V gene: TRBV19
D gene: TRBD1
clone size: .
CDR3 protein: CASSTTGDTEAFF
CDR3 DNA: TGTGCCAGTAGTACGACAGGGGACACTGAAGCTTTCTTT

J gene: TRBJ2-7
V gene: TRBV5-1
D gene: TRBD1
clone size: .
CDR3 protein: CASSLGTGGFYEQYF
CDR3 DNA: TGCGCCAGCAGCTTGGGGACAGGGGGCTTCTACGAGCAGTACTTC

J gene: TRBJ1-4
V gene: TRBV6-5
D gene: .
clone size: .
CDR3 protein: CASSYEGVREKLFF
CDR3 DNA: TGTGCCAGCAGTTACGAAGGGGTGCGTGAAAAACTGTTTTTT

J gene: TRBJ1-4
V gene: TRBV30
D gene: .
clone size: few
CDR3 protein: CAWSVRHRPATNEKLFF
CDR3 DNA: TGTGCCTGGAGTGTACGTCACAGACCAGCAACTAATGAAAAACTGTTTTTT

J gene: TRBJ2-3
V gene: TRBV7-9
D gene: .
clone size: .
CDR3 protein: CASSLRGSGTDTQYF
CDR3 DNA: TGTGCCAGCAGCTTACGGGGGTCCGGCACAGATACGCAGTATTTT

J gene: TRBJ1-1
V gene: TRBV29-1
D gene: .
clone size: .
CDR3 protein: CSAQDTLNTEAFF
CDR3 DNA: TGCAGCGCCCAGGACACCTTGAACACTGAAGCTTTCTTT

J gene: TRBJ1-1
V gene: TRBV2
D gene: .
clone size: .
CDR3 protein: CASSEIDSPTEAFF
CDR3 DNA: TGTGCCAGCAGTGAAATCGACAGCCCCACTGAAGCTTTCTTT

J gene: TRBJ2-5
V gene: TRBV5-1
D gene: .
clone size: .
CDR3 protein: CASSFDSQETQYF
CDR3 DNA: TGCGCCAGCAGCTTCGACTCCCAAGAGACCCAGTACTTC

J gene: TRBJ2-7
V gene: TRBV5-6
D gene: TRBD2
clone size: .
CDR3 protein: CASSLSSGRIFDEQYF
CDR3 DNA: TGTGCCAGCAGCTTGTCTAGCGGGAGAATTTTCGACGAGCAGTACTTC

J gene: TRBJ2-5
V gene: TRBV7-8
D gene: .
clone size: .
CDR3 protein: CASSASVREETQYF
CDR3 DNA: TGTGCCAGCAGCGCCTCGGTTAGGGAGGAGACCCAGTACTTC

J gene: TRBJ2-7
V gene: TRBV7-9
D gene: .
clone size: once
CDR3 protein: CASSLEAGSYEQYF
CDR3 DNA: TGTGCCAGCAGCTTAGAGGCGGGGTCCTACGAGCAGTACTTC

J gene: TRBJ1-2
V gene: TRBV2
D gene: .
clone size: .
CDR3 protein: CASSDSQDYGYTF
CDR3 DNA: TGTGCCAGCAGTGATAGTCAGGACTATGGCTACACCTTC

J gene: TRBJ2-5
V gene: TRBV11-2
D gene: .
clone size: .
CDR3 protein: CASKEISETQYF
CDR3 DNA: TGTGCCAGCAAGGAGATATCAGAGACCCAGTACTTC

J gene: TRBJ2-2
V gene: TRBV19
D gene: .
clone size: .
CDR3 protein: CASSLLGTNTGELFF
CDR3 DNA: TGTGCCAGTAGTCTCCTAGGAACGAACACCGGGGAGCTGTTTTTT

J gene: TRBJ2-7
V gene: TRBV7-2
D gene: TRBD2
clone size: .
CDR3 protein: CASSSRTSGRLSYEQYF
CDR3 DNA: TGTGCCAGCAGCTCAAGGACTAGCGGGAGGCTGTCCTACGAGCAGTACTTC

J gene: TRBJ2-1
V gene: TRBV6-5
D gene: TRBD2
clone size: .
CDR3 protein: CASSQGLANEQFF
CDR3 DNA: TGTGCCAGCAGTCAGGGACTAGCCAATGAGCAGTTCTTC

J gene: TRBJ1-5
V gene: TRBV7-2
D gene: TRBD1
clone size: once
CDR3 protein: CASSSRTGWDSNQPQHF
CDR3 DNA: TGTGCCAGCAGCTCTCGGACAGGGTGGGATAGCAATCAGCCCCAGCATTTT

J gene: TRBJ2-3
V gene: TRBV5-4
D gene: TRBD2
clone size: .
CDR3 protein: CASSLSGGGLIDTQYF
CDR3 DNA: TGTGCCAGCAGCTTGTCGGGGGGAGGGCTAATAGATACGCAGTATTTT

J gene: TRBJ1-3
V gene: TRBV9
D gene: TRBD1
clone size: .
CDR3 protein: CASSVGGRGNTIYF
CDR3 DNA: TGTGCCAGCAGCGTAGGAGGCAGGGGGAACACCATATATTTT

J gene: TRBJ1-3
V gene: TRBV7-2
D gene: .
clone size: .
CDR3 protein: CASSTRTAGNTIYF
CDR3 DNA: TGTGCCAGCAGCACCCGGACAGCTGGAAACACCATATATTTT

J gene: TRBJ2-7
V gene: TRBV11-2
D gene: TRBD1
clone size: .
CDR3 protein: CASRTGGSSYEQYF
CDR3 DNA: TGTGCCAGCAGGACAGGGGGGAGCTCCTACGAGCAGTACTTC

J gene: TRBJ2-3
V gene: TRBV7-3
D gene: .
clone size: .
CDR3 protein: CASSLEGARATDTQYF
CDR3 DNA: TGTGCCAGCAGCTTAGAAGGGGCGCGTGCCACAGATACGCAGTATTTT

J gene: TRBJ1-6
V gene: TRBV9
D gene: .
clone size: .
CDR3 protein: CASSVVPISVTEVNSPLHF
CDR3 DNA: TGTGCCAGCAGCGTAGTGCCGATTTCAGTTACAGAAGTGAATTCACCCCTCCACTTT

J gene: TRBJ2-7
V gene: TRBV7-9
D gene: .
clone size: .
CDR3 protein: CSSSSDGLEQYF
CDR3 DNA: TGTTCCAGCAGCTCGGACGGACTCGAGCAGTACTTC

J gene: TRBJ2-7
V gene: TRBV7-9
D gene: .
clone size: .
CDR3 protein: CASSFAAGSFYEQYF
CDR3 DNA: TGTGCCAGCAGCTTCGCTGCAGGGTCCTTCTACGAGCAGTACTTC

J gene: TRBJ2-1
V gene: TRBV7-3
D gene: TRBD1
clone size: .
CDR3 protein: CASSRGQGAYNEQFF
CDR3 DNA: TGTGCCAGCAGTCGGGGACAGGGGGCCTACAATGAGCAGTTCTTC

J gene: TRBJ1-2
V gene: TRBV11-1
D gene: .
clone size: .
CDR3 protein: CASSFRVSYGYTF
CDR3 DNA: TGTGCCAGCAGCTTCAGGGTCAGCTATGGCTACACCTTC

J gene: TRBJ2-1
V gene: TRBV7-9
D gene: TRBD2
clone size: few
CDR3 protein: CASSPQLAGSYNEQFF
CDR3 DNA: TGTGCCAGCAGCCCTCAACTAGCGGGCTCCTACAATGAGCAGTTCTTC

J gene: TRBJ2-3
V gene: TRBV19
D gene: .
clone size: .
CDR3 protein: CASGGGRTDTQYF
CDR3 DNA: TGTGCCAGTGGGGGGGGGCGCACAGATACGCAGTATTTT

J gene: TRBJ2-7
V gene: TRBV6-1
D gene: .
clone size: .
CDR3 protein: CASSLARDEQYF
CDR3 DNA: TGTGCCAGCAGCCTTGCCCGGGACGAGCAGTACTTC

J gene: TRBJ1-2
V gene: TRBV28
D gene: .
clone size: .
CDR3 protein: CASSLLTGASYGYTF
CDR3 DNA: TGTGCCAGCAGTTTATTAACAGGCGCCTCCTATGGCTACACCTTC

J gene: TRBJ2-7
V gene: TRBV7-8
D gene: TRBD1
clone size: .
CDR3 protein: CASSLATGDTYEQYF
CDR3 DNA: TGTGCCAGCAGCTTGGCCACAGGGGATACCTACGAGCAGTACTTC

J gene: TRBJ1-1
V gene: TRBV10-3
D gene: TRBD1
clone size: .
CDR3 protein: CAISRRRDREPDTEAFF
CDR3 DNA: TGTGCCATCAGCCGCCGGCGAGACAGGGAACCCGACACTGAAGCTTTCTTT

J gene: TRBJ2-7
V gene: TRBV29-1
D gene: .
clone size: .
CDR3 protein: CSVQGVRDYEQYF
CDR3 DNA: TGCAGCGTTCAAGGGGTGAGGGACTACGAGCAGTACTTC

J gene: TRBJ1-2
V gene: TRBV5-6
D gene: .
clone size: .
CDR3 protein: CASSSWEGSGYTF
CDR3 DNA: TGTGCCAGCAGCTCCTGGGAGGGTAGTGGCTACACCTTC

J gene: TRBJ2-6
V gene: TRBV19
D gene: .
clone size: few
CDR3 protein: CASSIPGGANVLTF
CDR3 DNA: TGTGCCAGTAGTATCCCCGGTGGGGCCAACGTCCTGACTTTC

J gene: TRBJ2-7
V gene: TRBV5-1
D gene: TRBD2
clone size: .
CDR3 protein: CASSLPSGGSHYEQYF
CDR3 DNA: TGCGCCAGCAGCTTGCCTAGCGGGGGGTCACACTACGAGCAGTACTTC

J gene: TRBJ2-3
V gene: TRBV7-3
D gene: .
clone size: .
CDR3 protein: CASSLTGGDTQYF
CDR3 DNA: TGTGCCAGCAGCTTAACTGGGGGGGATACGCAGTATTTT

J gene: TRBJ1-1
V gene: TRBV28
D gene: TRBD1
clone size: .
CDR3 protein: CASDRLTGVTEAFF
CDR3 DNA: TGTGCCAGCGACAGGTTAACAGGGGTAACTGAAGCTTTCTTT

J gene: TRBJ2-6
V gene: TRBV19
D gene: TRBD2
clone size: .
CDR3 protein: CASSTGVAGSGANVLTF
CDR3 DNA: TGTGCCAGTAGTACAGGTGTAGCGGGCTCTGGGGCCAACGTCCTGACTTTC

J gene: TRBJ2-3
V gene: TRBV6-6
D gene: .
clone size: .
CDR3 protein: CASGVGGSTDTQYF
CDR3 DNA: TGTGCCAGCGGGGTCGGGGGTAGCACAGATACGCAGTATTTT